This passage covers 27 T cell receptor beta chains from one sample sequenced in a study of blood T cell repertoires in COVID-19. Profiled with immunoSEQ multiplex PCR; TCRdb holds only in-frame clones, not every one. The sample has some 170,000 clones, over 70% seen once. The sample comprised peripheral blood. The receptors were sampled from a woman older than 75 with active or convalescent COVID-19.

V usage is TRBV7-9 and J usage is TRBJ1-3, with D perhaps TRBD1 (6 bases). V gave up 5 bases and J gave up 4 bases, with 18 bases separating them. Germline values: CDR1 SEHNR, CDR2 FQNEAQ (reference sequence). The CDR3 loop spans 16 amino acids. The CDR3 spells CASSPGGTGKGNTIYF. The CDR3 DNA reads TGTGCCAGCAGCCCCGGTGGCACAGGGAAGGGAAACACCATATATTTT.

The CDR3 region has the DNA TGTGCCAGCAGTTCCCGGGACAGGAAGAATTCACCCCTCCACTTT. It specifies CASSSRDRKNSPLHF. The chain uses TRBV27 and TRBJ1-6; 8 positions match TRBD1. Germline V gene sequence: CDR1 MNHEY, CDR2 SMNVEV (reference sequence). V dropped 4 bases and J dropped 7; count of bases not matched to a gene: 6. The CDR3 runs 15 residues.

The CDR3 loop reads CASTIFSPRGNTIYF. CDR3 coding DNA: TGTGCCAGTACCATTTTCAGTCCGCGGGGAAACACCATATATTTT. The chain combines TRBV19 with TRBJ1-3; no reliable D call. Germline V lookup: CDR1 LNHDA, CDR2 SQIVND (reference sequence). The length of the CDR3 is 15 residues. Trimming cost V 7 bases and J 4 bases, with 17 bases left between them. The variable domain in full, with the rest retrieved from reference TRBV19 and TRBJ1-3, is DGGITQSPKYLFRKEGQNVTLSCEQNLNHDAMYWYRQDPGQGLRLIYYSQIVNDFQKGDIAEGYSVSREKKESFPLTVTSAQKNPTAFYLCASTIFSPRGNTIYFGEGSWLTVV.

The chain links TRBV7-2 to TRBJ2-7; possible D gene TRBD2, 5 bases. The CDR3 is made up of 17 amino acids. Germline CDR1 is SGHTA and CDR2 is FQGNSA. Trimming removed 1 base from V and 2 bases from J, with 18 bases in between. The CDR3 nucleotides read TGTGCCAGCAGCTTAGGGTCCAGCCTAGCCCTCCCCTACGAGCAGTACTTC. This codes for CASSLGSSLALPYEQYF.

The CDR3 reads CAITGDRGGGNTIYF. The CDR3 DNA reads as TGTGCCATCACTGGGGACAGGGGTGGTGGAAACACCATATATTTT. This chain joins TRBV10-3 and TRBJ1-3; 10 positions match TRBD1. V was clipped by 7 bases and J by 3 bases; unmatched bases: 6. This CDR3 spans 15 amino acids. The V gene's germline CDR1 is ENHRY and CDR2 SYGVKD.

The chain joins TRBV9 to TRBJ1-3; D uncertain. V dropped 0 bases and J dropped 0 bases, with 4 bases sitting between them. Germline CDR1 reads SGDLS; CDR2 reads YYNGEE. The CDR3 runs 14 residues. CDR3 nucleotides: TGTGCCAGCAGCGTAGATCTCTCTGGAAACACCATATATTTT. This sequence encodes CASSVDLSGNTIYF.

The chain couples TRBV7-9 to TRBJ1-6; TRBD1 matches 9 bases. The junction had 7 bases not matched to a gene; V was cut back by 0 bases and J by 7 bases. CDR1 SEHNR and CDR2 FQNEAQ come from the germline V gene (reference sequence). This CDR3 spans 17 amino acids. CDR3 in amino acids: CASSLALGQGKNSPLHF. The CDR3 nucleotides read TGTGCCAGCAGCTTAGCGCTCGGACAGGGGAAGAATTCACCCCTCCACTTT.

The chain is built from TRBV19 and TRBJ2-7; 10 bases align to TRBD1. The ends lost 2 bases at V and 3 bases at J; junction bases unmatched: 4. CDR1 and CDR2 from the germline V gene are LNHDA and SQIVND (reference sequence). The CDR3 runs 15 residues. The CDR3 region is CASSISGTGVYEQYF. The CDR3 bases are TGTGCCAGTAGTATAAGCGGGACAGGGGTCTACGAGCAGTACTTC. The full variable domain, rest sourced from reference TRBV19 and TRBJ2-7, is DGGITQSPKYLFRKEGQNVTLSCEQNLNHDAMYWYRQDPGQGLRLIYYSQIVNDFQKGDIAEGYSVSREKKESFPLTVTSAQKNPTAFYLCASSISGTGVYEQYFGPGTRLTVT.

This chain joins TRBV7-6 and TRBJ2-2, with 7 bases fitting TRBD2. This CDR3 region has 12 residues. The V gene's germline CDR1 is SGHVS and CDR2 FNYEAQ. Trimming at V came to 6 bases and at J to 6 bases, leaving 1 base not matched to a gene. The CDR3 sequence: CASRRGSGELFF. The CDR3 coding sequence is TGTGCCAGCAGGCGGGGGTCCGGGGAGCTGTTTTTT.

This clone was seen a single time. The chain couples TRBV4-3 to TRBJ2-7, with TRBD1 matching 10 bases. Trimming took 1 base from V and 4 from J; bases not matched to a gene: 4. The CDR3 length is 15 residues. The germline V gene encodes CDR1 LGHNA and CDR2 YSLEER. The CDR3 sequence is CASSQADRGGYEQYF. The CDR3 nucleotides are TGCGCCAGCAGCCAAGCGGACAGGGGGGGATACGAGCAGTACTTC.

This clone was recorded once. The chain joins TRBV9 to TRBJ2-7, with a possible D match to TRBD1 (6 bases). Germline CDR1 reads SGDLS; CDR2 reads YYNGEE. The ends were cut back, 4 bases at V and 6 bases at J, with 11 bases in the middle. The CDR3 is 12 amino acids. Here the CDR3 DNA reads TGTGCCAGCAGCCCCCAGGGGATCGAGCAGTACTTC. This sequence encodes CASSPQGIEQYF.

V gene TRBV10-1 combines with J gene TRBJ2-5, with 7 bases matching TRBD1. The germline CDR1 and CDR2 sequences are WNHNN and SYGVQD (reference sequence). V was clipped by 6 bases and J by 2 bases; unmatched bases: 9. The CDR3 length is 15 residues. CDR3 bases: TGCGCCAGCAGCGCCTACAGGGGTGAACAAGAGACCCAGTACTTC. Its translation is CASSAYRGEQETQYF.

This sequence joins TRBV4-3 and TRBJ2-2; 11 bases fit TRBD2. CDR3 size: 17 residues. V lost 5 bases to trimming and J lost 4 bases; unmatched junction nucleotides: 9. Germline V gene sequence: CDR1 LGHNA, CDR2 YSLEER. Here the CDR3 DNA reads TGCGCCAGCAGCAACGAGATAGCGGGGGGGACCACCGGGGAGCTGTTTTTT. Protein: CASSNEIAGGTTGELFF.

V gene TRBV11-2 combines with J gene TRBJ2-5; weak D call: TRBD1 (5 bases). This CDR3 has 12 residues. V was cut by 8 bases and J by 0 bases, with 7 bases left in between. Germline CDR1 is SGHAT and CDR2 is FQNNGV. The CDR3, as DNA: TGTGCCAGCCGACAGAACCAAGAGACCCAGTACTTC. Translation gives CASRQNQETQYF.

The CDR3 region is CASSLAKQGEEGNQPQHF. CDR3 in DNA: TGTGCCAGCAGCTTGGCCAAACAGGGGGAAGAGGGCAATCAGCCCCAGCATTTT. This chain joins TRBV7-6 and TRBJ1-5; TRBD1 agrees at 8 bases. Germline trimming cut 3 bases from V and 2 bases from J; bases unmatched to any gene: 12. Per germline, CDR1 SGHVS and CDR2 FNYEAQ. The CDR3 totals 18 residues.

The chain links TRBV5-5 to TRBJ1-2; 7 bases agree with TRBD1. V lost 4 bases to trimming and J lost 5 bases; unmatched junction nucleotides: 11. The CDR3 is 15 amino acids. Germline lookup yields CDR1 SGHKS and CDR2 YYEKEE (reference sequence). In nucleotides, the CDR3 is TGTGCCAGCAGCGTGCAGGGGGAGGCTATTTATGGCTACACCTTC. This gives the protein CASSVQGEAIYGYTF.

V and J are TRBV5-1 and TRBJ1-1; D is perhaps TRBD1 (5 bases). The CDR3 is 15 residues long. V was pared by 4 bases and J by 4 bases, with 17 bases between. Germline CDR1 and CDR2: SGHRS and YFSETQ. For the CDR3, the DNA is TGCGCCAGCAGCATCGGCGAGGCAGGGCTCACTGAAGCTTTCTTT. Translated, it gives CASSIGEAGLTEAFF.

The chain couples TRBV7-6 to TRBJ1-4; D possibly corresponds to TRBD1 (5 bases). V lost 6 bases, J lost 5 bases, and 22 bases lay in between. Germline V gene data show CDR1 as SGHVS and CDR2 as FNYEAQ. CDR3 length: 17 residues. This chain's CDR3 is CASRTWLGVGLNEKLFF. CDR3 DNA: TGTGCCAGCAGGACGTGGCTAGGGGTAGGGCTAAATGAAAAACTGTTTTTT.

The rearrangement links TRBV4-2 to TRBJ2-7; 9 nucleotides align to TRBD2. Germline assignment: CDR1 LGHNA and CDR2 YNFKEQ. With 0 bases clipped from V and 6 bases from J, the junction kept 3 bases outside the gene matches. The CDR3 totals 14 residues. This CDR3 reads CASSQDLAGIEQYF. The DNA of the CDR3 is TGTGCCAGCAGCCAAGATCTAGCGGGGATCGAGCAGTACTTC.

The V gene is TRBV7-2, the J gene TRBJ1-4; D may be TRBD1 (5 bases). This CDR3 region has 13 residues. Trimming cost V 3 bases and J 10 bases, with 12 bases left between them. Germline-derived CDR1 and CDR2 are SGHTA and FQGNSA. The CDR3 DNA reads TGTGCCAGCAGCTTGGGGGAGGTGGGAAAACTGTTTTTT. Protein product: CASSLGEVGKLFF.

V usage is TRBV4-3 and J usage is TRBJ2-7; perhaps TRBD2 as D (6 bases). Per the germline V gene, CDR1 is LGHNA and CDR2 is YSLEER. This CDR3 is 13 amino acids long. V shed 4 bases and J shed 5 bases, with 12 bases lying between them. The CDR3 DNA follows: TGCGCCAGCAGCCGGTCGGGGGAGGACGAGCAGTACTTC. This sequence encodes CASSRSGEDEQYF.

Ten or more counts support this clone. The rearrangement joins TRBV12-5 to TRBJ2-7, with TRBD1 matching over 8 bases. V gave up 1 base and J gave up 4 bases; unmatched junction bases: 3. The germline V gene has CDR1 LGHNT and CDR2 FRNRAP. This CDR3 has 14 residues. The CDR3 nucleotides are TGTGCTAGTGGTTTGGGTACAGGGGGTTACGAGCAGTACTTC. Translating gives CASGLGTGGYEQYF.

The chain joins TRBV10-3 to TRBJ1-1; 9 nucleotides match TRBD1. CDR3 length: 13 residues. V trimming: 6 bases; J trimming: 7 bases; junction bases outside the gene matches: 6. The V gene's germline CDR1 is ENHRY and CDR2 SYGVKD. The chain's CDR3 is CAISLRQGGEAFF. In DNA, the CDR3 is TGTGCCATCAGCCTTCGACAGGGGGGTGAAGCTTTCTTT.

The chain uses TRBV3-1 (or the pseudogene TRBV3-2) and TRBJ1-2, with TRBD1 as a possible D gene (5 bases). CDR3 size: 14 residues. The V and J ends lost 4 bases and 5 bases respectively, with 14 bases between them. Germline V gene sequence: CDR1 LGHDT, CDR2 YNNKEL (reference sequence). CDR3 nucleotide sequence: TGTGCCAGCAGCCCCACAGGATCAGGGTATGGCTACACCTTC. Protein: CASSPTGSGYGYTF.

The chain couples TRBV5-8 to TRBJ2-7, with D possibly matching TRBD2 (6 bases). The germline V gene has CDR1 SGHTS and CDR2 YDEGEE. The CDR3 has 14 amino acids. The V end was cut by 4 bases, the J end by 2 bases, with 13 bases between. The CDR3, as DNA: TGTGCCAGCAGCCCAGTGGGGGGACCCTACGAGCAGTACTTC. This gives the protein CASSPVGGPYEQYF.

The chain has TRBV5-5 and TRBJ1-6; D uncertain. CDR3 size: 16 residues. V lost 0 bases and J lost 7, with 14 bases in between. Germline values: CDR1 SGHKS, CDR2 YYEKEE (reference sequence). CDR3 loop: CASSLALGLSNSPLHF. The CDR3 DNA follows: TGTGCCAGCAGCTTGGCTCTAGGACTCTCAAATTCACCCCTCCACTTT.

CDR3 sequence: CASSGPELAGGTTGELFF. The CDR3 DNA sequence: TGCGCCAGCAGTGGCCCGGAATTAGCGGGGGGGACGACCGGGGAGCTGTTTTTT. The V gene is TRBV10-2, the J gene TRBJ2-2; 11 positions agree with TRBD2. V lost 4 bases to trimming and J lost 5 bases; unmatched junction nucleotides: 12. Germline-derived CDR1 and CDR2 are WSHSY and SAAADI. The CDR3 consists of 18 residues.